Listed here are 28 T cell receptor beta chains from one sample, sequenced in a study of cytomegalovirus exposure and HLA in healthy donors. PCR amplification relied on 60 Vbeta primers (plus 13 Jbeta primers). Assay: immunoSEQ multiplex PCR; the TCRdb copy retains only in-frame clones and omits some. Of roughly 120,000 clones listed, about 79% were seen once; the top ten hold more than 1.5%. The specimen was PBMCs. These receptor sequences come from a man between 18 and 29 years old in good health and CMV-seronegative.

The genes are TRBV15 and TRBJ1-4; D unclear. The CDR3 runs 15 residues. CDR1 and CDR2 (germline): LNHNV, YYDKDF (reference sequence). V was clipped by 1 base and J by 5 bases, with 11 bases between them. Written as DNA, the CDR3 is TGTGCCACCAGCAGAGGTTCAGGAAGAAATGAAAAACTGTTTTTT. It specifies CATSRGSGRNEKLFF.

The CDR3 is CASSDHYGNIQYF. CDR3 DNA: TGCGCCAGCAGCGACCACTATGGGAACATTCAGTACTTC. The rearrangement links TRBV5-1 to TRBJ2-4; no clear D gene. Germline CDR1 reads SGHRS; CDR2 reads YFSETQ. The CDR3 consists of 13 residues. V dropped 4 bases and J dropped 7 bases, with 12 bases sitting between them.

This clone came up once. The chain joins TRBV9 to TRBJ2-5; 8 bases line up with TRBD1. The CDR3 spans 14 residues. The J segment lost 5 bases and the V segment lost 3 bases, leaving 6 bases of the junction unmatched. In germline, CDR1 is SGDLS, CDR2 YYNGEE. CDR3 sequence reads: CASSDGQGLETQYF. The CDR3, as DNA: TGTGCCAGCAGCGACGGACAGGGTCTGGAGACCCAGTACTTC.

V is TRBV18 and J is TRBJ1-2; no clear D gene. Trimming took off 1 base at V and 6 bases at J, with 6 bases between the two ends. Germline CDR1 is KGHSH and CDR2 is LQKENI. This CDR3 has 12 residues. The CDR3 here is CASSPREDGYTF. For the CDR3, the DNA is TGTGCCAGCTCACCACGGGAGGATGGCTACACCTTC.

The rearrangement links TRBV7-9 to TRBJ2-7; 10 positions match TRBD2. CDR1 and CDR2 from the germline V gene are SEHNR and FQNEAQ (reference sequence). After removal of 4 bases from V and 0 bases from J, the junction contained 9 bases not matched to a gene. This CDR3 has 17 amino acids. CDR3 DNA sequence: TGTGCCAGCAGCTACGGACTAGCGGCCTTCAGCTCCTACGAGCAGTACTTC. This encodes CASSYGLAAFSSYEQYF.

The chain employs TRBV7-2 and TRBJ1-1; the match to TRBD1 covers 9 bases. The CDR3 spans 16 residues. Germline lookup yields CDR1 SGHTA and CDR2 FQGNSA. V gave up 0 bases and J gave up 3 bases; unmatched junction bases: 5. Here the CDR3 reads CASSLAGGTGYTEAFF. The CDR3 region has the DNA TGTGCCAGCAGCTTAGCGGGCGGGACAGGGTACACTGAAGCTTTCTTT.

The CDR3, as DNA: TGCGCCAGCAGCTTGGTAGGTTCGCGGGGCTATGGCTACACCTTC. Translation gives CASSLVGSRGYGYTF. The V gene is TRBV5-1, the J gene TRBJ1-2; no reliable D call. The V and J ends lost 0 bases and 4 bases respectively, with 13 bases between them. This CDR3 comprises 15 residues. The V gene's germline CDR1 is SGHRS and CDR2 YFSETQ. The complete variable domain, with remaining parts taken from reference TRBV5-1 and TRBJ1-2, reads KAGVTQTPRYLIKTRGQQVTLSCSPISGHRSVSWYQQTPGQGLQFLFEYFSETQRNKGNFPGRFSGRQFSNSRSEMNVSTLELGDSALYLCASSLVGSRGYGYTFGSGTRLTVV.

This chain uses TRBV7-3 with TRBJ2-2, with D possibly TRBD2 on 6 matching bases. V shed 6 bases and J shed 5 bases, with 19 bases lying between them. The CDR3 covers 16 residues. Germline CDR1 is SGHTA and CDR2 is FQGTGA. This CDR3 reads CASRLHGGRGTGELFF. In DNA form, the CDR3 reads TGTGCCAGCAGACTCCACGGGGGAAGGGGAACCGGGGAGCTGTTTTTT.

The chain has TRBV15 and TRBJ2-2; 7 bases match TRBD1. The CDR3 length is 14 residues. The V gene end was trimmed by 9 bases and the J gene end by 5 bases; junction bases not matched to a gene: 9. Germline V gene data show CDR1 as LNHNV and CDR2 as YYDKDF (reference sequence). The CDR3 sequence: CATRGGRQTGELFF. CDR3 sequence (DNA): TGTGCCACGCGAGGGGGCAGGCAAACCGGGGAGCTGTTTTTT. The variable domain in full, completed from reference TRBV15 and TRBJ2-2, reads DAMVIQNPRYQVTQFGKPVTLSCSQTLNHNVMYWYQQKSSQAPKLLFHYYDKDFNNEADTPDNFQSRRPNTSFCFLDIRSPGLGDTAMYLCATRGGRQTGELFFGEGSRLTVL.

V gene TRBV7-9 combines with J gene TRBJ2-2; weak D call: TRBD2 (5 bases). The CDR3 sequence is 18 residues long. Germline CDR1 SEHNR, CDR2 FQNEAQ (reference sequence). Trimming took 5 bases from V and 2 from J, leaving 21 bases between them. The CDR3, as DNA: TGTGCCAGCAGCCGGAATAGAGGGTGGAGTAGCAACACCGGGGAGCTGTTTTTT. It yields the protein CASSRNRGWSSNTGELFF. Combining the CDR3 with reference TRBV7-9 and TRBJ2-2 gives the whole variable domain DTGVSQNPRHKITKRGQNVTFRCDPISEHNRLYWYRQTLGQGPEFLTYFQNEAQLEKSRLLSDRFSAERPKGSFSTLEIQRTEQGDSAMYLCASSRNRGWSSNTGELFFGEGSRLTVL.

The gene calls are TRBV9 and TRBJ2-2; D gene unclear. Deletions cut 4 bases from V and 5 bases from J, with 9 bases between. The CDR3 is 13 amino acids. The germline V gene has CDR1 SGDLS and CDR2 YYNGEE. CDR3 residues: CASSSLRTGELFF. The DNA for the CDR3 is TGTGCCAGCAGCTCCCTCCGGACCGGGGAGCTGTTTTTT.

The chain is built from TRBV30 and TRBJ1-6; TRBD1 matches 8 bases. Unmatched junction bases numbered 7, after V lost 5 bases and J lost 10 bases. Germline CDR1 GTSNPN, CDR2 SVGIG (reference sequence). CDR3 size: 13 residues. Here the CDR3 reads CAWLTGAGSPLHF. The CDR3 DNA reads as TGTGCCTGGCTGACAGGGGCTGGGTCACCCCTCCACTTT.

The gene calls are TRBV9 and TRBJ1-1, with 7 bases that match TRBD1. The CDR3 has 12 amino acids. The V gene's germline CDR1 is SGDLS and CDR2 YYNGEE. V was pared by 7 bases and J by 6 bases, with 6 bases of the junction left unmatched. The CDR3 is CASSLTGAEAFF. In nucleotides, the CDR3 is TGTGCCAGCTCCCTAACAGGGGCTGAAGCTTTCTTT.

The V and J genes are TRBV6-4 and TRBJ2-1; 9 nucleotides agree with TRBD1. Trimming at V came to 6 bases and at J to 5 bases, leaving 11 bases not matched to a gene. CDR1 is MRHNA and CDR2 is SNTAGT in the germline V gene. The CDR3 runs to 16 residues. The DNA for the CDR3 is TGTGCCAGCAGCGACCGGGGACAGGGTCTCAACAATGAGCAGTTCTTC. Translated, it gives CASSDRGQGLNNEQFF.

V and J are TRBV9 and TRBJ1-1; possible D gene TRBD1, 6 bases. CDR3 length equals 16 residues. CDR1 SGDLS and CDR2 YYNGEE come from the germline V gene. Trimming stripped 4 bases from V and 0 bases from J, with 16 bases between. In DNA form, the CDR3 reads TGTGCCAGCAGCACCGGACAGATAAATATGAACACTGAAGCTTTCTTT. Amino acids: CASSTGQINMNTEAFF.

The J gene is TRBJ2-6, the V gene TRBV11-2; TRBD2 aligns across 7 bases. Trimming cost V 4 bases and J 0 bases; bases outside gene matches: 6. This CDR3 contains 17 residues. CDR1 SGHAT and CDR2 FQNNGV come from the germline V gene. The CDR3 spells CASSYRGVASGANVLTF. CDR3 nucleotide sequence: TGTGCCAGCAGCTATCGGGGGGTAGCCTCTGGGGCCAACGTCCTGACTTTC.

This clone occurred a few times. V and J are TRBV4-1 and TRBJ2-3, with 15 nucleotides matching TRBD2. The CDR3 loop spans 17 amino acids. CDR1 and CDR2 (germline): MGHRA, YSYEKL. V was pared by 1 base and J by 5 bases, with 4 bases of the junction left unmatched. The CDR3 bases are TGCGCCAGCAGCCAAGGGGGACTAGCGGGAGGTTTAGATACGCAGTATTTT. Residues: CASSQGGLAGGLDTQYF.

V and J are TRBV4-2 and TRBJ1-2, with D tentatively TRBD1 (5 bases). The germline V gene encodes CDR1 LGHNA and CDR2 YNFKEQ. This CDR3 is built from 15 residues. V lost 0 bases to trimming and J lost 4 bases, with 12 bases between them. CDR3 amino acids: CASSQDPSGSYGYTF. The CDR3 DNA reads TGTGCCAGCAGCCAAGATCCTTCAGGGTCCTATGGCTACACCTTC.

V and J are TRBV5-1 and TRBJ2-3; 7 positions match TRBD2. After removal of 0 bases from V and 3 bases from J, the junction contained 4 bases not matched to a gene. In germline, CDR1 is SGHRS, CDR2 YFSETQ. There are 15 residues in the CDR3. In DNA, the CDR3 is TGCGCCAGCAGCTTGGGCGGGAGTGGGACAGATACGCAGTATTTT. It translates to CASSLGGSGTDTQYF. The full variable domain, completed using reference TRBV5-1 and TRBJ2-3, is KAGVTQTPRYLIKTRGQQVTLSCSPISGHRSVSWYQQTPGQGLQFLFEYFSETQRNKGNFPGRFSGRQFSNSRSEMNVSTLELGDSALYLCASSLGGSGTDTQYFGPGTRLTVL.

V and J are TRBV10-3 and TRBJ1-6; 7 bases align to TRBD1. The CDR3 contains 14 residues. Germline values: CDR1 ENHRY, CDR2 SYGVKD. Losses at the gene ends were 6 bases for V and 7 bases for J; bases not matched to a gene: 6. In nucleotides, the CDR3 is TGTGCCATCAGACCGGGACAGCACAATTCACCCCTCCACTTT. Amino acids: CAIRPGQHNSPLHF.

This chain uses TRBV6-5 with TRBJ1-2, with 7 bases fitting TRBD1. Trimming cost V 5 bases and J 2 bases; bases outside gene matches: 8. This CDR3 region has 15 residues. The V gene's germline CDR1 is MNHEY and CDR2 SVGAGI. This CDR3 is CASSNYRGVNYGYTF. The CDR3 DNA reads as TGTGCCAGCAGTAACTACAGGGGCGTCAACTATGGCTACACCTTC.

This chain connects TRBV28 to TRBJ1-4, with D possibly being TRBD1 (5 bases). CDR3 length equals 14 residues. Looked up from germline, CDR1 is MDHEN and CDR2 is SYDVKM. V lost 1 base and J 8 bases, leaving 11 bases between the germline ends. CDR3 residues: CASSLSGGAEKLFF. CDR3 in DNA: TGTGCCAGCAGTTTATCCGGGGGTGCCGAAAAACTGTTTTTT.

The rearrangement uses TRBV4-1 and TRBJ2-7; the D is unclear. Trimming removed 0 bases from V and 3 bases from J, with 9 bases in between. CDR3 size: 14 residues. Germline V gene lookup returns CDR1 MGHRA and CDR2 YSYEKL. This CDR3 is CASSQDRNNYEQYV. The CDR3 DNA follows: TGCGCCAGCAGCCAAGATCGAAACAACTACGAGCAGTACGTC.

The CDR3 spells CASSPQGDEQYV. The CDR3 DNA follows: TGTGCCAGCTCACCACAGGGGGACGAGCAGTACGTC. The V gene is TRBV18, the J gene TRBJ2-7; TRBD1 is a possible D gene (6 bases). Germline V gives CDR1 KGHSH, CDR2 LQKENI. Trimming took 1 base from V and 5 from J, leaving 6 bases between them. The CDR3 is 12 amino acids.

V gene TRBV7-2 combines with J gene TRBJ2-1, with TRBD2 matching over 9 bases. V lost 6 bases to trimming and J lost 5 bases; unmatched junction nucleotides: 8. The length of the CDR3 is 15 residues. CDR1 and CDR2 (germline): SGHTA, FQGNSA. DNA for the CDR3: TGTGCCAGCAGACCCGGGACTAGCAGAAACAATGAGCAGTTCTTC. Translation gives CASRPGTSRNNEQFF. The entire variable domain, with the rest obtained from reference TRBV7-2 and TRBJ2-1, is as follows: GAGVSQSPSNKVTEKGKDVELRCDPISGHTALYWYRQSLGQGLEFLIYFQGNSAPDKSGLPSDRFSAERTGGSVSTLTIQRTQQEDSAVYLCASRPGTSRNNEQFFGPGTRLTVL.

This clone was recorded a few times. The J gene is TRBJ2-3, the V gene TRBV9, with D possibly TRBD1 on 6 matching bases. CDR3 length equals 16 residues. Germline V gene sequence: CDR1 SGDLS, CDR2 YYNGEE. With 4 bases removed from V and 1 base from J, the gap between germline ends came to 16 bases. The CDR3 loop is CASSSGGGRRTDTQYF. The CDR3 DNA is TGTGCCAGCAGCTCAGGTGGGGGCAGGCGCACAGATACGCAGTATTTT.

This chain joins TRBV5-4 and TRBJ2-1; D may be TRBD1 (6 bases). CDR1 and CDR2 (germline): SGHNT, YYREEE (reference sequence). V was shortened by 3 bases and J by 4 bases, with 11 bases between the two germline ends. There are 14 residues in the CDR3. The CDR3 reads CASSSDRIYNEQFF. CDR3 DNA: TGTGCCAGCAGCTCGGACAGAATATACAATGAGCAGTTCTTC.

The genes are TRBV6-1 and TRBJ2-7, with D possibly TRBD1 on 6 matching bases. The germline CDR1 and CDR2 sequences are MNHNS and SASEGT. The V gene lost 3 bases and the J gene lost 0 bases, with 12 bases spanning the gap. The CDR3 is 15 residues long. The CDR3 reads CASSEGAASSYEQYF. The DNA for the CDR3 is TGTGCCAGCAGTGAGGGGGCGGCGAGCTCCTACGAGCAGTACTTC.